A selection of T cell receptor beta chains follows, all from one sample in a study of cytomegalovirus exposure and HLA in healthy donors. This table comes from immunoSEQ multiplex PCR, and its TCRdb copy is limited to in-frame clones, with some not included. The repertoire consists of about 140,000 clones, with over 60% occurring once and the leading ten covering 1.5% to 2%. Sequenced: PBMCs. All receptors derive from a woman aged 25 to 39 in good health and CMV-seronegative. Both conserved end residues are part of each CDR3. D genes are given only for firm matches. Where a row states a size, it is once, few, many or the class of an expanded clone; other rows omit it.

d_call	clone_size	cdr3_length	v_call	j_call	cdr3_nt	cdr3_aa
-	few	14	TRBV7-2	TRBJ2-5	TGTGCCAGCAGCCTACGACAGGTCCAAGAGACCCAGTACTTC	CASSLRQVQETQYF
-	-	15	TRBV15	TRBJ1-4	TGTGCCACCAGCAGAGAGGTTAGGGGAGGCGAAAAACTGTTTTTT	CATSREVRGGEKLFF
-	-	14	TRBV7-7	TRBJ2-5	TGTGCTAGCAGCTTCGCGGGGGCGGGGGAGACCCAGTACTTC	CASSFAGAGETQYF
-	few	15	TRBV19	TRBJ2-7	TGTGCCAGTAGTATGCGCAGGGGCCACTCCTACGAGCAGTACTTC	CASSMRRGHSYEQYF
-	-	16	TRBV18	TRBJ2-5	TGTGCCAGCTCCCTCCGTGAGGGTGCGGGTCGAGAGACCCAGTACTTC	CASSLREGAGRETQYF
TRBD1	-	14	TRBV7-7	TRBJ2-7	TGTGCTAGCAGCATGGGACAGGGAACCTACGAGCAGTACTTC	CASSMGQGTYEQYF
-	few	11	TRBV2	TRBJ2-7	TGTGCCAGCAGCAGGGGTTACGAGCAGTACTTC	CASSRGYEQYF
-	-	14	TRBV7-8	TRBJ1-2	TGTGCCAGCAGCCCCGCGGTGGGGGGTAATGGCTACACCTTC	CASSPAVGGNGYTF
TRBD1	-	15	TRBV7-9	TRBJ2-3	TGTGCCAGCAGCGGTAGGACAGGGGATACAGATACGCAGTATTTT	CASSGRTGDTDTQYF
TRBD1	-	12	TRBV6-5	TRBJ1-1	TGTGCCAGCAGTCAAACAGGGGCTGAAGCTTTCTTT	CASSQTGAEAFF